The 20 T cell receptor beta chains below come from one sample, sequenced in a study of blood T cell repertoires in COVID-19. Profiled with immunoSEQ multiplex PCR; TCRdb holds only in-frame clones, not every one. This sample yields around 70,000 clones, of which 80% to 90% are seen a single time; over 25% belongs to the top ten. The sample was peripheral blood. The receptor set was obtained from an elderly woman with active or convalescent COVID-19.

The chain joins TRBV18 to TRBJ1-1, with D uncertain. Germline-derived CDR1 and CDR2 are KGHSH and LQKENI. V lost 4 bases and J lost 1, with 7 bases in between. This CDR3 region has 13 residues. The CDR3 here is CASSLQANTEAFF. The CDR3 bases are TGTGCCAGCTCACTCCAGGCGAACACTGAAGCTTTCTTT.

The chain couples TRBV29-1 to TRBJ2-1, with 9 nucleotides matching TRBD1. V trimming: 7 bases; J trimming: 6 bases; junction bases outside the gene matches: 10. Germline values: CDR1 SQVTM, CDR2 ANQGSEA. The CDR3 totals 14 residues. The CDR3 bases are TGCAGCGCCGGTTGGGGACAGGGTTTCAATGAGCAGTTCTTC. Translated, it gives CSAGWGQGFNEQFF.

This sequence joins TRBV5-1 and TRBJ1-3; D possibly corresponds to TRBD1 (6 bases). V was shortened by 5 bases and J by 3 bases, with 12 bases between the two germline ends. CDR1 SGHRS and CDR2 YFSETQ come from the germline V gene. The CDR3 loop spans 14 amino acids. The CDR3 spells CASSPEGDGNTIYF. The CDR3 bases are TGCGCCAGCAGTCCCGAGGGGGATGGAAACACCATATATTTT.

This sequence joins TRBV19 and TRBJ2-1; D uncertain. This CDR3 has 13 amino acids. With 8 bases removed from V and 5 bases from J, the gap between germline ends came to 13 bases. The germline V gene encodes CDR1 LNHDA and CDR2 SQIVND (reference sequence). In DNA form, the CDR3 reads TGTGCCAGTGTAAGACGGAGTAACAATGAGCAGTTCTTC. Translating gives CASVRRSNNEQFF. Drawing the rest from reference TRBV19 and TRBJ2-1, the complete variable domain is DGGITQSPKYLFRKEGQNVTLSCEQNLNHDAMYWYRQDPGQGLRLIYYSQIVNDFQKGDIAEGYSVSREKKESFPLTVTSAQKNPTAFYLCASVRRSNNEQFFGPGTRLTVL.

V gene TRBV6-2 or TRBV6-3 combines with J gene TRBJ1-2, with D uncertain. Germline CDR1 and CDR2: MNHEY and SVGEGT. CDR3 size: 13 residues. The V end lost 0 bases, the J end lost 4 bases, and 6 bases lay between the germline ends. CDR3 sequence reads: CASSYSAGYGYTF. The CDR3 DNA follows: TGTGCCAGCAGTTACTCCGCCGGCTATGGCTACACCTTC.

The chain links TRBV4-2 to TRBJ2-7, with D uncertain. Germline assignment: CDR1 LGHNA and CDR2 YNFKEQ. V lost 0 bases and J 1 base, leaving 7 bases between the germline ends. This CDR3 is 14 amino acids long. DNA for the CDR3: TGTGCCAGCAGCCAAGATTGGCAGTCCTACGAGCAGTACTTC. Protein product: CASSQDWQSYEQYF.

The chain couples TRBV25-1 to TRBJ1-6; tentatively, D is TRBD1 (5 bases). The CDR3 consists of 12 residues. Between the trimmed V and J ends, which lost 7 bases and 7 bases, there was a span of 8 bases. Germline CDR1 is MGHDK and CDR2 is SYGVNS. The CDR3 sequence is CASTQGNSPLHF. As DNA, the CDR3 is TGTGCCAGCACCCAGGGCAATTCACCCCTCCACTTT.

The chain employs TRBV19 and TRBJ1-2; 9 nucleotides line up with TRBD1. This CDR3 has 13 residues. The germline CDR1 and CDR2 sequences are LNHDA and SQIVND (reference sequence). Losses at the gene ends were 8 bases for V and 8 bases for J; bases not matched to a gene: 9. The CDR3 DNA reads TGTGCCAGTCAAATGGACAGGGGAGGCGGCTACACCTTC. Protein product: CASQMDRGGGYTF.

This chain links TRBV10-3 with TRBJ1-3, with 10 bases identical to TRBD1. CDR3 length: 15 amino acids. Germline trimming cut 5 bases from V and 4 bases from J; bases unmatched to any gene: 5. The V gene's germline CDR1 is ENHRY and CDR2 SYGVKD. DNA of the CDR3: TGTGCCATCAGTCCGGGGACAGGGGCAGGAAACACCATATATTTT. Encoded protein: CAISPGTGAGNTIYF.

The table lists this clone with a count of one. The J gene is TRBJ2-5, the V gene TRBV6-6, with 8 bases identical to TRBD2. Unmatched junction bases numbered 7, after V lost 2 bases and J lost 2 bases. CDR1 is MNHNY and CDR2 is SVGAGI in the germline V gene (reference sequence). The CDR3 length is 16 residues. The CDR3 nucleotides are TGTGCCAGCAGTTACCGAGCGGGGGATACACAAGAGACCCAGTACTTC. This translates into CASSYRAGDTQETQYF.

V and J are TRBV6-5 and TRBJ2-7; tentatively, D is TRBD1 (6 bases). Germline loops: CDR1 MNHEY, CDR2 SVGAGI. The germline V and J ends were trimmed by 6 bases and 2 bases, with 14 bases remaining between them. The CDR3 consists of 14 residues. CDR3 protein: CASRPAGETYEQYF. The CDR3 coding sequence is TGTGCCAGCAGACCTGCAGGGGAGACCTACGAGCAGTACTTC.

The rearrangement links TRBV7-9 to TRBJ2-1; tentatively, D is TRBD1 (6 bases). From germline, CDR1 is SEHNR and CDR2 FQNEAQ (reference sequence). There are 14 residues in the CDR3. V dropped 5 bases and J dropped 5 bases, with 13 bases sitting between them. CDR3 sequence reads: CASSPARTDNEQFF. The CDR3, as DNA: TGTGCCAGCAGCCCGGCCAGGACAGACAATGAGCAGTTCTTC. Using reference TRBV7-9 and TRBJ2-1 for the parts outside the CDR3, the full variable domain is DTGVSQNPRHKITKRGQNVTFRCDPISEHNRLYWYRQTLGQGPEFLTYFQNEAQLEKSRLLSDRFSAERPKGSFSTLEIQRTEQGDSAMYLCASSPARTDNEQFFGPGTRLTVL.

This sequence joins TRBV11-3 and TRBJ2-2; a weak D match, TRBD2 (6 bases). The germline CDR1 and CDR2 sequences are SGHNT and YENEEA. The CDR3 is 13 amino acids. V lost 5 bases to trimming and J lost 7 bases, with 11 bases between them. CDR3 region: CASSPTGDGELFF. CDR3 DNA: TGTGCCAGCAGCCCCACGGGGGACGGGGAGCTGTTTTTT.

Here the CDR3 reads CASSSVTGPGNTIYF. Written as DNA, the CDR3 is TGTGCCAGCAGCTCTGTGACAGGGCCCGGAAACACCATATATTTT. The chain uses TRBV7-2 and TRBJ1-3; 7 bases fit TRBD1. The CDR3 runs to 15 residues. Germline assignment: CDR1 SGHTA and CDR2 FQGNSA. With 4 bases clipped from V and 4 bases from J, the junction kept 7 bases outside the gene matches.

This chain connects TRBV2 to TRBJ1-5; 7 bases fit TRBD1. V shed 6 bases and J 4 bases; nucleotides not matched to a gene: 9. Germline V CDR1 and CDR2: SNHLY, FYNNEI. The CDR3 extends over 15 amino acids. The CDR3 nucleotides are TGTGCCAGCAGACCGGACAGGAAACGAAATCAGCCCCAGCATTTT. Its translation is CASRPDRKRNQPQHF.

CDR3 region: CASSQNRVSRNEQFF. Written as DNA, the CDR3 is TGTGCCAGCAGTCAGAACAGGGTATCTCGGAATGAGCAGTTCTTC. This rearrangement joins TRBV6-6 to TRBJ2-1, with a possible D match to TRBD1 (6 bases). Germline CDR1 is MNHNY and CDR2 is SVGAGI (reference sequence). Trimming left V 5 bases short and J 7 bases short, with 18 bases between. The CDR3 spans 15 residues.

The chain couples TRBV14 to TRBJ1-5; unclear D gene. Germline CDR1 is SGHDN and CDR2 is FVKESK. V was clipped by 4 bases and J by 3 bases, with 7 bases between them. The CDR3 is 13 residues long. CDR3 in amino acids: CASSPGFNQPQHF. The CDR3 DNA sequence: TGTGCCAGCAGCCCAGGATTCAATCAGCCCCAGCATTTT.

The rearrangement joins TRBV5-4 to TRBJ1-3; D perhaps matches TRBD1 (5 bases). Trimming took off 1 base at V and 0 bases at J, with 11 bases between the two ends. Germline V gene data show CDR1 as SGHNT and CDR2 as YYREEE (reference sequence). CDR3 length: 16 amino acids. For the CDR3, the DNA is TGTGCCAGCAGCTTGTGGGGGGGGATCTCTGGAAACACCATATATTTT. It codes for CASSLWGGISGNTIYF.

J is TRBJ2-1 and V is TRBV5-6, with D possibly TRBD2 on 6 matching bases. Germline-derived CDR1 and CDR2 are SGHDT and YYEEEE. V was cut by 0 bases and J by 12 bases, with 16 bases left in between. The CDR3 consists of 14 residues. The CDR3 spells CASSLDGRSGGQFF. Written as DNA, the CDR3 is TGTGCCAGCAGCTTGGATGGGAGGTCCGGGGGGCAGTTCTTC.

This chain connects TRBV6-2 or TRBV6-3 to TRBJ1-5, with TRBD1 matching over 10 bases. The CDR3 extends over 15 amino acids. Germline trimming cut 5 bases from V and 4 bases from J; bases unmatched to any gene: 5. Per the germline V gene, CDR1 is MNHEY and CDR2 is SVGEGT. CDR3: CASSPPGQGNQPQHF. The CDR3 nucleotides read TGTGCCAGCAGTCCCCCGGGACAGGGGAATCAGCCCCAGCATTTT.